The 14 T cell receptor beta chains listed next were all sequenced from one sample in a study of blood T cell repertoires in COVID-19. Assay used: immunoSEQ multiplex PCR; TCRdb lists only in-frame clones, some missing. The repertoire includes 150,000 to 200,000 clones, about 84% of them detected once, and approximately 6% sits in the top ten. The specimen was PBMCs or T cells enriched from blood (not recorded which). These receptors were taken from a man aged 35 to 55 who had recovered from COVID-19.

The J gene is TRBJ2-3, the V gene TRBV4-1; TRBD1 agrees at 8 bases. Germline V gene data show CDR1 as MGHRA and CDR2 as YSYEKL. The CDR3 spans 17 residues. V lost 0 bases and J lost 3; bases outside the gene matches: 8. The CDR3 region is CASSQDLARGRTDTQYF. CDR3 coding DNA: TGCGCCAGCAGCCAAGATTTGGCCAGGGGGCGGACAGATACGCAGTATTTT.

The chain has TRBV19 and TRBJ1-1; D gene uncertain. Per the germline V gene, CDR1 is LNHDA and CDR2 is SQIVND (reference sequence). The CDR3 sequence is 13 residues long. V lost 4 bases and J 8 bases, leaving 14 bases between the germline ends. The CDR3 is CASSTTHGGEAFF. The DNA for the CDR3 is TGTGCCAGTAGTACGACCCATGGCGGAGAAGCTTTCTTT.

The chain combines TRBV2 with TRBJ2-3; 10 nucleotides line up with TRBD2. There are 17 residues in the CDR3. After removal of 4 bases from V and 3 bases from J, the junction contained 10 bases not matched to a gene. The germline CDR1 and CDR2 sequences are SNHLY and FYNNEI. CDR3 residues: CASSGIAGGPPTDTQYF. The CDR3 DNA follows: TGTGCCAGCAGTGGTATAGCGGGGGGCCCTCCGACAGATACGCAGTATTTT.

In its sample, this clone was seen a few times. This chain links TRBV30 with TRBJ2-1; unclear D gene. CDR1 GTSNPN and CDR2 SVGIG come from the germline V gene (reference sequence). This CDR3 is built from 13 residues. Trimming left V 2 bases short and J 4 bases short, with 9 bases between. CDR3 DNA: TGTGCCTGGAGTAAGAACAGATACAATGAGCAGTTCTTC. It yields the protein CAWSKNRYNEQFF.

J is TRBJ1-5 and V is TRBV6-5, with 9 bases matching TRBD1. V shed 9 bases, J shed 5 bases, and the junction held 5 bases outside the gene matches. The germline V gene encodes CDR1 MNHEY and CDR2 SVGAGI. The CDR3 has 13 residues. Written as DNA, the CDR3 is TGTGCCAGTTGGGGACAGGGTGATCAGCCCCAGCATTTT. It translates to CASWGQGDQPQHF.

This chain joins TRBV9 and TRBJ2-3; TRBD2 aligns across 8 bases. The CDR3 consists of 15 residues. Germline V gene lookup returns CDR1 SGDLS and CDR2 YYNGEE. V was clipped by 4 bases and J by 8 bases; unmatched bases: 12. CDR3: CASSFQLAGRATQYF. The CDR3 DNA follows: TGTGCCAGCAGCTTTCAATTAGCGGGGAGGGCTACGCAGTATTTT.

The CDR3 is CASRTGPATEAFF. CDR3 DNA sequence: TGTGCCAGCAGGACAGGGCCAGCCACTGAAGCTTTCTTT. V is TRBV21-1 and J is TRBJ1-1; the D segment call TRBD1 is taken from the table without a DNA check. TRBV21-1 is assigned pseudogene status. The length of the CDR3 is 13 residues.

This clone has only a few counts. The chain is built from TRBV29-1 and TRBJ1-1; D gene uncertain. Germline V gives CDR1 SQVTM, CDR2 ANQGSEA. V was shortened by 7 bases and J by 10 bases, with 19 bases between the two germline ends. The CDR3 has 12 residues. The CDR3 region is CSATQVLAGAFF. As DNA, the CDR3 is TGCAGCGCGACGCAGGTTTTGGCGGGAGCTTTCTTT.

The rearrangement links TRBV6-5 to TRBJ1-3; the D is unclear. The CDR3 totals 14 residues. The germline CDR1 and CDR2 sequences are MNHEY and SVGAGI. The V end was cut by 7 bases, the J end by 0 bases, with 10 bases between. The DNA for the CDR3 is TGTGCCAGCACCGACTGGAGCTCTGGAAACACCATATATTTT. Amino acid sequence: CASTDWSSGNTIYF.

The rearrangement joins TRBV27 to TRBJ2-3, with D possibly TRBD1 on 5 matching bases. V lost 5 bases and J 2 bases, leaving 11 bases between the germline ends. The CDR3 is 14 residues long. Germline V lookup: CDR1 MNHEY, CDR2 SMNVEV (reference sequence). DNA for the CDR3: TGTGCCAGCAGTCCCGACAGAAACACAGATACGCAGTATTTT. Translated, it gives CASSPDRNTDTQYF.

A single count supports this clone. The J gene is TRBJ2-5, the V gene TRBV11-3; 10 bases agree with TRBD1. Germline trimming cut 5 bases from V and 5 bases from J; bases unmatched to any gene: 11. The CDR3 covers 16 residues. CDR1 SGHNT and CDR2 YENEEA come from the germline V gene. Here the CDR3 reads CASSTRLGQGPETQYF. Here the CDR3 DNA reads TGTGCCAGCAGCACGAGACTGGGACAGGGGCCCGAGACCCAGTACTTC.

The chain is built from TRBV3-1 (or the pseudogene TRBV3-2) and TRBJ1-2, with TRBD1 as a possible D gene (5 bases). V dropped 10 bases and J dropped 2 bases, with 8 bases sitting between them. The length of the CDR3 is 11 residues. Looked up from germline, CDR1 is LGHDT and CDR2 is YNNKEL (reference sequence). The CDR3 is CATTGNYGYTF. As DNA, the CDR3 is TGTGCCACTACAGGAAACTATGGCTACACCTTC.

The V gene is TRBV5-1, the J gene TRBJ2-5; D is possibly TRBD1 (6 bases). V was shortened by 4 bases and J by 5 bases, with 15 bases between the two germline ends. The CDR3 is made up of 14 amino acids. Germline CDR1 SGHRS, CDR2 YFSETQ. DNA for the CDR3: TGCGCCAGCAGCCCACAGGACAGAACGGAGACCCAGTACTTC. As protein: CASSPQDRTETQYF.

The J gene is TRBJ2-3, the V gene TRBV19; 10 nucleotides align to TRBD2. The V gene's germline CDR1 is LNHDA and CDR2 SQIVND (reference sequence). V gave up 8 bases and J gave up 4 bases; unmatched junction bases: 6. The CDR3 runs 14 residues. The CDR3 DNA follows: TGTGCCAGTTCTCTAAGCGGGGGGGCAGATACGCAGTATTTT. Its protein is CASSLSGGADTQYF.